This T cell receptor (beta chain) comes out of a study of control samples from healthy donors and cancer patients. TCRdb keeps only in-frame clones here, not all; method: immunoSEQ multiplex PCR. The table lists around 41,000 clones, around 83% of them singletons, with roughly 21% in the top ten. With V trimmed by 8 bases and J by 4 bases, 6 bases remained unmatched. This CDR3 has 14 residues. Germline V gene data show CDR1 as MNHEY and CDR2 as SVGAGI. The source material was PBMCs. This chain joins TRBV6-5 and TRBJ2-3; 10 nucleotides match TRBD1. The source of this sequence is a woman in her sixties with lung cancer. CDR3 in DNA: TGTGCCAGCCCCTCGGGACAGGGGTCAGATACGCAGTATTTT. Amino acid sequence: CASPSGQGSDTQYF.